One and the same sample provided the 23 T cell receptor beta chains below, sequenced in a study of monozygotic twins with inflammatory bowel disease. For each CDR3 protein, TCRdb gives one entry from its re-call of the 5' RACE reads, without DNA. The sample has around 370,000 distinct CDR3 sequences. The specimen sequenced was blood. Every receptor here comes from a human donor with ulcerative colitis or Crohn's disease, or a healthy co-twin of an affected twin (not recorded which).

The gene calls are TRBV5-4 and TRBJ2-7. CDR1 and CDR2 (germline): SGHNT, YYREEE (reference sequence). CDR3 length equals 12 residues. CDR3 sequence reads: CASSFYQLRQYF. The entire variable domain, with the rest obtained from reference TRBV5-4 and TRBJ2-7, is as follows: ETGVTQSPTHLIKTRGQQVTLRCSSQSGHNTVSWYQQALGQGPQFIFQYYREEENGRGNFPPRFSGLQFPNYSSELNVNALELDDSALYLCASSFYQLRQYFGPGTRLTVT.

The chain has TRBV19 and TRBJ2-7. The CDR3 consists of 14 residues. In germline, CDR1 is LNHDA, CDR2 SQIVND (reference sequence). CDR3 sequence: CASSRLDHSYVQYF.

V is TRBV14 and J is TRBJ1-1; TCRdb's D call, TRBD1, is unchecked because there is no DNA. Per the germline V gene, CDR1 is SGHDN and CDR2 is FVKESK. The CDR3 runs to 17 residues. CDR3 in amino acids: CASSHTGLILMNTEAFF.

The rearrangement uses TRBV7-3 and TRBJ1-1; the D call from TCRdb, TRBD1, cannot be confirmed without DNA. Per germline, CDR1 SGHTA and CDR2 FQGTGA. This CDR3 contains 17 residues. The CDR3: CASSVGTGGERNTEAFF.

V usage is TRBV5-1 and J usage is TRBJ2-2. CDR3 length equals 13 residues. CDR1 SGHRS and CDR2 YFSETQ come from the germline V gene. This chain's CDR3 is CASRVPVAGELFF.

The chain carries TRBV30 and TRBJ2-1. The CDR3 is 12 amino acids. Germline V lookup: CDR1 GTSNPN, CDR2 SVGIG (reference sequence). The chain's CDR3 is CAWSAQGNEQFF.

V is TRBV7-8 and J is TRBJ2-3; TCRdb outputs TRBD1, but without DNA this stays unchecked. Germline V CDR1 and CDR2: SGHVS, FQNEAQ. The CDR3 has 15 amino acids. This CDR3 is CASRYGTGSTDTQYF.

V usage is TRBV20-1 and J usage is TRBJ2-3; with no DNA, the TCRdb D assignment of TRBD2 cannot be verified. Looked up from germline, CDR1 is DFQATT and CDR2 is SNEGSKA (reference sequence). This CDR3 is 14 amino acids long. The CDR3 protein is CSARVAGNTDTQYF.

The chain joins TRBV18 to TRBJ2-3; lacking DNA, the TRBD2 call made by TCRdb goes unchecked. Looked up from germline, CDR1 is KGHSH and CDR2 is LQKENI. This CDR3 has 17 amino acids. The CDR3 loop is CASSRTTSGGLTDTQYF.

The rearrangement uses TRBV7-2 and TRBJ2-4; TCRdb's D call, TRBD2, is unchecked because there is no DNA. The CDR3 has 16 amino acids. Germline CDR1 SGHTA, CDR2 FQGNSA. CDR3: CASSPPEKRGKNIQYF.

This rearrangement joins TRBV27 to TRBJ2-7; TCRdb selects TRBD1, and the lack of DNA leaves this call unchecked. The CDR3 runs 15 residues. Germline V gives CDR1 MNHEY, CDR2 SMNVEV (reference sequence). The CDR3 loop reads CASSPSRQGAYEQYF.

The chain has TRBV5-5 and TRBJ1-4; there is no DNA to check the TCRdb D call of TRBD1. CDR1 SGHKS and CDR2 YYEKEE come from the germline V gene (reference sequence). CDR3 size: 14 residues. The CDR3: CASSLGAGSEKLFF.

The V and J genes are TRBV12-3 or TRBV12-4 and TRBJ1-4. The CDR3 has 14 residues. The CDR3 here is CASSLGRRNEKLFF.

CDR3 residues: CAVHSGTGVTGELFF. The chain employs TRBV6-1 and TRBJ2-2; TCRdb selects TRBD1, and the lack of DNA leaves this call unchecked. CDR3 length: 15 amino acids. The V gene's germline CDR1 is MNHNS and CDR2 SASEGT.

This rearrangement joins TRBV4-2 to TRBJ2-2; TCRdb calls TRBD2, which cannot be checked without DNA. The CDR3 has 18 residues. From germline, CDR1 is LGHNA and CDR2 YNFKEQ. CDR3 protein: CASSQEGPAGIGTGELFF.

The chain joins TRBV21-1 to TRBJ2-4. TRBV21-1 represents a pseudogene. This CDR3 is built from 15 residues. CDR3 in amino acids: CASSDKVSGKNIQYF.

The chain combines TRBV25-1 with TRBJ1-1. There are 14 residues in the CDR3. Germline V gene sequence: CDR1 MGHDK, CDR2 SYGVNS. This CDR3 reads CASSYAGRNTEAFF.

This sequence joins TRBV7-8 and TRBJ2-3; the D call of TRBD2 rests on TCRdb alone, since no DNA is present to check it. CDR3 length: 15 amino acids. CDR1 and CDR2 from the germline V gene are SGHVS and FQNEAQ. CDR3 in amino acids: CASNLRGASTDTQYF. The variable domain in full, with the rest retrieved from reference TRBV7-8 and TRBJ2-3, is GAGVSQSPRYKVAKRGQDVALRCDPISGHVSLFWYQQALGQGPEFLTYFQNEAQLDKSGLPSDRFFAERPEGSVSTLKIQRTQQEDSAVYLCASNLRGASTDTQYFGPGTRLTVL.

The chain joins TRBV20-1 to TRBJ1-1. CDR1 and CDR2 (germline): DFQATT, SNEGSKA (reference sequence). The CDR3 is 13 residues long. The CDR3: CSARVRDYTEAFF.

The chain uses TRBV10-3 and TRBJ2-2; TCRdb outputs TRBD1, but without DNA this stays unchecked. Germline CDR1 ENHRY, CDR2 SYGVKD. The CDR3 totals 15 residues. CDR3 region: CAVQAGTGVPGELFF.

This sequence joins TRBV27 and TRBJ2-7; the TRBD2 assignment by TCRdb is unverifiable without DNA. This CDR3 contains 15 residues. Germline-derived CDR1 and CDR2 are MNHEY and SMNVEV (reference sequence). The CDR3 protein is CASTRELAGRYEQYF.

The chain uses TRBV25-1 and TRBJ2-2; TCRdb outputs TRBD2, but without DNA this stays unchecked. This CDR3 has 16 amino acids. Germline-derived CDR1 and CDR2 are MGHDK and SYGVNS. CDR3 amino acids: CASSEVRLAGSGELFF.

This sequence joins TRBV20-1 and TRBJ2-5; TCRdb outputs TRBD2, but without DNA this stays unchecked. The CDR3 is 16 amino acids. CDR1 DFQATT and CDR2 SNEGSKA come from the germline V gene (reference sequence). CDR3: CSARDSTRGFQETQYF.